Here is one T cell receptor (beta chain) with its context. The sample is drawn from a study of blood T cell repertoires in COVID-19. The protocol was immunoSEQ multiplex PCR, while the TCRdb copy is restricted to in-frame clones and leaves out a portion. The sample includes 200,000 to 250,000 clones, approximately 89% of them seen just once. Germline assignment: CDR1 SGHNT and CDR2 YYREEE (reference sequence). V lost 0 bases to trimming and J lost 2 bases; unmatched junction nucleotides: 10. The CDR3 consists of 17 residues. This receptor was identified in a woman aged 25 to 39 who had been exposed to COVID-19. The gene calls are TRBV5-4 and TRBJ1-2; 7 bases match TRBD1. Sample: PBMCs or T cells enriched from blood (not recorded which). The CDR3 sequence is CASSLVSGGRGNYGYTF. In DNA form, the CDR3 reads TGTGCCAGCAGCTTGGTCTCAGGGGGACGGGGGAACTATGGCTACACCTTC.